This T cell receptor (beta chain) was obtained from a study of blood T cells in healthy people across ages. Every donor gave 9 to 10 milliliters of peripheral blood. A minimum of 6 million PBMCs was isolated per sample. RNA extraction gave at least 5 micrograms of total RNA per sample. Notes on the study in general: Age brought a roughly linear fall in TCR beta diversity measured per million T cells.

Only one count was recorded for this clonotype. Its target is not known. It was with a sample-barcoded 5' primer and a J-beta primer mix that a second PCR of about 6 to 12 cycles was run. One entry per CDR3 protein, called by TCRdb with MiXCR from the 5' RACE reads. The sample has over a million distinct CDR3 sequences, approximately 63% seen once. Germline V gives CDR1 GTSNPN, CDR2 SVGIG (reference sequence). This CDR3 is built from 12 residues. V was cut by 0 bases and J by 5 bases, with 5 bases left in between. The genes are TRBV30 and TRBJ2-1; no reliable D call. Sequencing was done on a sample of blood. The receptor was isolated from a man between 18 and 35 years old in good health. The CDR3 loop is CAWSVANNEQFF. The CDR3 nucleotides are TGTGCCTGGAGTGTAGCCAACAATGAGCAGTTCTTC.